Listed below are T cell receptor beta chains from one sample, sequenced in a study of beta chain features in type 1 diabetes. Data came from immunoSEQ multiplex PCR; TCRdb stores just in-frame clones and leaves some out. The sample holds just over 150,000 clones, 11% seen once. The sample comprised central memory CD4+ T cells from blood. Receptor source: a young man in good health. CDR3s include the opening cysteine and the closing phenylalanine or tryptophan. Each record gives: D gene, clone size, V gene, J gene, CDR3 DNA, CDR3 protein. D genes are given only for firm matches. Part of the rows lack a size; the others show once, few, many or a class for expanded clones.

>.|few|TRBV29-1|TRBJ1-1
TGCAGCGCTTCTTTGAACCGGGGTAACACTGAAGCTTTCTTT
CSASLNRGNTEAFF
>TRBD1|.|TRBV7-2|TRBJ2-5
TGTGCCAGCAGCCCTCGGGACAGGGGGACGGGAGAGACCCAGTACTTC
CASSPRDRGTGETQYF
>.|.|TRBV7-2|TRBJ2-7
TGTGCCAGCAGCCCTAGGGGATTTTCCTACGAGCAGTACTTC
CASSPRGFSYEQYF
>.|.|TRBV28|TRBJ2-2
TGTGCCAGCATACGTACGAACACCGGGGAGCTGTTTTTT
CASIRTNTGELFF
>TRBD1|.|TRBV18|TRBJ1-2
TGTGCCAGCCTACCACAGGGGAACTATGGCTACACCTTC
CASLPQGNYGYTF
>.|few|TRBV9|TRBJ1-4
TGTGCCAGCAGCGCGGATACAGGAGAAAAACTGTTTTTT
CASSADTGEKLFF
>.|.|TRBV29-1|TRBJ1-2
TGCAGCGCATTAAAAACGGAACAGGGAAACTATGGCTACACCTTC
CSALKTEQGNYGYTF
>.|few|TRBV4-3|TRBJ1-2
TGCGCCAGCAGCCAAGAGGGTGTACAGGCCTATGGCTACACCTTC
CASSQEGVQAYGYTF
>.|many|TRBV7-9|TRBJ2-2
TGTGCCATCCCTCCGCACAGGGAGGGAAACACCGGGGAGCTGTTTTTT
CAIPPHREGNTGELFF
>.|few|TRBV7-2|TRBJ2-7
TGTGCCAGCAGCGACACCGGGAACAAAAGGCAGTACTTC
CASSDTGNKRQYF
>TRBD1|.|TRBV18|TRBJ2-5
TGTGCCAGCTCACCCTATCTTGACAGGGGACAGACCCAGTACTTC
CASSPYLDRGQTQYF
>TRBD2|.|TRBV7-7|TRBJ2-5
TGTGCTAGCAGCAAGACTAGCGGGGGGGCTCGGGAGACCCAGTACTTC
CASSKTSGGARETQYF
>.|.|TRBV7-2|TRBJ1-6
TGTGCCAGCAGCTCCGGTGGGGGGACACCCCTCCACTTT
CASSSGGGTPLHF
>TRBD1|few|TRBV30|TRBJ1-2
TGTGCCTGGAACATCCAGGGGGCGGTTGGTGGCTACACCTTC
CAWNIQGAVGGYTF
>.|few|TRBV6-4|TRBJ2-4
TGTGCCAGCAGTTCCCCCGTGAACCAAAACATTCAGTACTTC
CASSSPVNQNIQYF